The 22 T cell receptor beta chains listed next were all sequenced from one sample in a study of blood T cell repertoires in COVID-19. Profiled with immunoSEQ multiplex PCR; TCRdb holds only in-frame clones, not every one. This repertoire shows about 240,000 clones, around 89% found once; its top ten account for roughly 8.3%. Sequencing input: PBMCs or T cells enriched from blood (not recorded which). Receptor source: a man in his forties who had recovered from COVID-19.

The DNA for the CDR3 is TGTGCCAGCAGCCCTATATCGGGGGGTTGGGGAAACACCATATATTTT. Its protein is CASSPISGGWGNTIYF. This chain connects TRBV7-2 to TRBJ1-3; D perhaps matches TRBD1 (5 bases). The CDR3 contains 16 residues. The ends were cut back, 5 bases at V and 4 bases at J, with 18 bases in the middle. Germline V gene data show CDR1 as SGHTA and CDR2 as FQGNSA.

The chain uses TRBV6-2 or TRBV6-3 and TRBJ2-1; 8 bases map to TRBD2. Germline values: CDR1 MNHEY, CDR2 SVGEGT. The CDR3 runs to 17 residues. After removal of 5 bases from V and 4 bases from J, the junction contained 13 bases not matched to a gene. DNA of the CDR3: TGTGCCAGCAGTCTCGAACTAGCGGACCCTTCTTACAATGAGCAGTTCTTC. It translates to CASSLELADPSYNEQFF.

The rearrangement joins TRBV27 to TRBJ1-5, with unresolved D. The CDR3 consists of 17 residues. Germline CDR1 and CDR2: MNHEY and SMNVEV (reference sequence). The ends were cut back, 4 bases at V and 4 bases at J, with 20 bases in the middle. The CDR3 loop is CASSSNSRSGNNQPQHF. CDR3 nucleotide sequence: TGTGCCAGCAGTTCAAATTCCCGTTCAGGAAATAATCAGCCCCAGCATTTT.

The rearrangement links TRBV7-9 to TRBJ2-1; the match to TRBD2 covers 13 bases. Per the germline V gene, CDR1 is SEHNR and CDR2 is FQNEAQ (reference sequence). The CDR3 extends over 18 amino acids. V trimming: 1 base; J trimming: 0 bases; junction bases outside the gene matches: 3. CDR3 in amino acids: CASSLGTSGSSSYNEQFF. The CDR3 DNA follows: TGTGCCAGCAGCTTAGGGACTAGCGGGAGTAGCTCCTACAATGAGCAGTTCTTC.

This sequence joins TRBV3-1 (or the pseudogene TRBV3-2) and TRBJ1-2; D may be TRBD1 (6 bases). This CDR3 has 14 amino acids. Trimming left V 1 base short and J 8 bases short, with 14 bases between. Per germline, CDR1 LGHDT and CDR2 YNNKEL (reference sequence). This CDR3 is CASSQGNRDQGYTF. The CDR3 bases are TGTGCCAGCAGCCAAGGTAACAGGGATCAGGGCTACACCTTC.

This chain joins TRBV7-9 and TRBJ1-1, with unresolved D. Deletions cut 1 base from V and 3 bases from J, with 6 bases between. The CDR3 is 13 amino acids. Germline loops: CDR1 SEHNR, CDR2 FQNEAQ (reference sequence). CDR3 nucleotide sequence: TGTGCCAGCAGCTTAGGTCTCTACACTGAAGCTTTCTTT. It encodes CASSLGLYTEAFF. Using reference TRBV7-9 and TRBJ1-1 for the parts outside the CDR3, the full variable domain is DTGVSQNPRHKITKRGQNVTFRCDPISEHNRLYWYRQTLGQGPEFLTYFQNEAQLEKSRLLSDRFSAERPKGSFSTLEIQRTEQGDSAMYLCASSLGLYTEAFFGQGTRLTVV.

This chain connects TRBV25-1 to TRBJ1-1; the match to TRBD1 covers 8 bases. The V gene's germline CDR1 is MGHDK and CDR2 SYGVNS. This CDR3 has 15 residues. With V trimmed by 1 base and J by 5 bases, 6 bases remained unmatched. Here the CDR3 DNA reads TGTGCCAGCAGTGAATGGCGGACAGGGAGAACTGAAGCTTTCTTT. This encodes CASSEWRTGRTEAFF.

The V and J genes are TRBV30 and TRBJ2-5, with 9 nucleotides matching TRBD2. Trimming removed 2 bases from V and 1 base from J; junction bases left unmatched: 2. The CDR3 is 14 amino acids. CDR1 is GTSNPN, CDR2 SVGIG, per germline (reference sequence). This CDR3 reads CAWSKTSGQETQYF. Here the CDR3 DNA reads TGTGCCTGGAGTAAGACTAGCGGCCAAGAGACCCAGTACTTC.

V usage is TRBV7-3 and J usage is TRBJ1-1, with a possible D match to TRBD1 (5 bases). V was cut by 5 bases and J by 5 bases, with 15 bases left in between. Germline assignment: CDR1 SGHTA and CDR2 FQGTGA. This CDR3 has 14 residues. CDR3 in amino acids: CASSENPGGTEAFF. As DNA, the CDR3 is TGTGCCAGCAGCGAGAACCCGGGGGGGACTGAAGCTTTCTTT.

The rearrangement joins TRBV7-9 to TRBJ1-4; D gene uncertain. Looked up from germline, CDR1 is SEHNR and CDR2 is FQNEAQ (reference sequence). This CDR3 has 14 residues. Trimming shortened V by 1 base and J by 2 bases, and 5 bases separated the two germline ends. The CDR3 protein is CASSLVETNEKLFF. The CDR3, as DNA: TGTGCCAGCAGCTTAGTAGAGACTAATGAAAAACTGTTTTTT.

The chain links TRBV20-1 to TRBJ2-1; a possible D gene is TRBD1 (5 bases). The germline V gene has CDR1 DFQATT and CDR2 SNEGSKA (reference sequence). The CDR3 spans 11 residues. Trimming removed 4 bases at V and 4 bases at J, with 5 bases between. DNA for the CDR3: TGCAGTGCTAAGGGGTACAATGAGCAGTTCTTC. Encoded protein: CSAKGYNEQFF.

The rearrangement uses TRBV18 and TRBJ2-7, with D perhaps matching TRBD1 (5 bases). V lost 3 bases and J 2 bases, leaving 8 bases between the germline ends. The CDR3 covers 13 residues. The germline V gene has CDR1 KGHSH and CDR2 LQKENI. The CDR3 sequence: CASSPTATYEQYF. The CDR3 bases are TGTGCCAGCTCACCGACAGCTACCTACGAGCAGTACTTC.

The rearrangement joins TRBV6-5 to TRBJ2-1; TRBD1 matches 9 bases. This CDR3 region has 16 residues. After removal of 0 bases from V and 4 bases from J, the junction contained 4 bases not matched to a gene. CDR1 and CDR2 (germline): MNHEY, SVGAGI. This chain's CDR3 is CASSYSGTGLYNEQFF. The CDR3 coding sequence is TGTGCCAGCAGTTACTCGGGGACAGGGCTATACAATGAGCAGTTCTTC.

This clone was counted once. The CDR3 region has the DNA TGCGCCAGCAGACTTACCCCGACAGGGTCGACCTACGAGCAGTACTTC. As protein: CASRLTPTGSTYEQYF. The V and J genes are TRBV5-1 and TRBJ2-7; 7 nucleotides agree with TRBD1. After removal of 5 bases from V and 2 bases from J, the junction contained 13 bases not matched to a gene. The length of the CDR3 is 16 residues. Germline assignment: CDR1 SGHRS and CDR2 YFSETQ.

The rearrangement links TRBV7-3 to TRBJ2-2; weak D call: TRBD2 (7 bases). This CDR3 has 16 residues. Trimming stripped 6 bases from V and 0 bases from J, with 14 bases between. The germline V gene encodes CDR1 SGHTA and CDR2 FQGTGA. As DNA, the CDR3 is TGTGCCAGCAGTTCCCGAGGGGGGGCGAACACCGGGGAGCTGTTTTTT. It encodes CASSSRGGANTGELFF.

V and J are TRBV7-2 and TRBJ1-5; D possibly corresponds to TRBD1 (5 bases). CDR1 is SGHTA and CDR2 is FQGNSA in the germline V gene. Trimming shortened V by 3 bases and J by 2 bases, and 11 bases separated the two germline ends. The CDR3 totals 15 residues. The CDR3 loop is CASSFGQGGNQPQHF. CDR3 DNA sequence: TGTGCCAGCAGCTTTGGGCAGGGCGGCAATCAGCCCCAGCATTTT. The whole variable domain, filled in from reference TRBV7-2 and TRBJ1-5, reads GAGVSQSPSNKVTEKGKDVELRCDPISGHTALYWYRQSLGQGLEFLIYFQGNSAPDKSGLPSDRFSAERTGGSVSTLTIQRTQQEDSAVYLCASSFGQGGNQPQHFGDGTRLSIL.

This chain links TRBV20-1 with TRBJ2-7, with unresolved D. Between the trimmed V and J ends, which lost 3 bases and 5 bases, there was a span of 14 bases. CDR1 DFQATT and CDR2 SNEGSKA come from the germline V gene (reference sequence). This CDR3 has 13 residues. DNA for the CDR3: TGCAGTGCTAGTCGCCAGAGGTGGGACGAGCAGTACTTC. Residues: CSASRQRWDEQYF.

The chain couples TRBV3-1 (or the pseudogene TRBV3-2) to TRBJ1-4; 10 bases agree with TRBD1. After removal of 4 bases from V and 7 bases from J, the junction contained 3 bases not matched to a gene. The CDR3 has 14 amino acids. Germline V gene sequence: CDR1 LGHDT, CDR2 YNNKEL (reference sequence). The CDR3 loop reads CASSRRTGGEKLFF. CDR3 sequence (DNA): TGTGCCAGCAGCCGGAGGACAGGGGGTGAAAAACTGTTTTTT.

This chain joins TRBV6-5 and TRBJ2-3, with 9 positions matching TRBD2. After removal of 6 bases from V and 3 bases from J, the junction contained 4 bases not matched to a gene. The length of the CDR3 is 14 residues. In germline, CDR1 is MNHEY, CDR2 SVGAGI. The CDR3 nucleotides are TGTGCCAGCAGACAAAGCGGGAGGACAGATACGCAGTATTTT. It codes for CASRQSGRTDTQYF.

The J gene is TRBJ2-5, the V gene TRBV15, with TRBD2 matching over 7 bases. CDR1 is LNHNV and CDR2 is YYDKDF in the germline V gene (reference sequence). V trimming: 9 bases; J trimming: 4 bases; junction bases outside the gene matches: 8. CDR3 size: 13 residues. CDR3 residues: CATQHREGETQYF. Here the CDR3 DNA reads TGTGCCACACAACATAGGGAGGGAGAGACCCAGTACTTC.

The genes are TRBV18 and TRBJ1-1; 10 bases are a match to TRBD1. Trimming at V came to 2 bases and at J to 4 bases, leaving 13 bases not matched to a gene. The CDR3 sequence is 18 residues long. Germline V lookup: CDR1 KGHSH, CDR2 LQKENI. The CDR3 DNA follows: TGTGCCAGCTCACCAACATCGAAGATGAGACAGGGGGCCACTGAAGCTTTCTTT. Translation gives CASSPTSKMRQGATEAFF.

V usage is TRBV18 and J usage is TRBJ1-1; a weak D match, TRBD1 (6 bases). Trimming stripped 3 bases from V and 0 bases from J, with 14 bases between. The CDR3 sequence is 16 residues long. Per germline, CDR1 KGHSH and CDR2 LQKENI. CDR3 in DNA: TGTGCCAGCTCACCTCCCGGGACACTTTTGAACACTGAAGCTTTCTTT. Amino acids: CASSPPGTLLNTEAFF.